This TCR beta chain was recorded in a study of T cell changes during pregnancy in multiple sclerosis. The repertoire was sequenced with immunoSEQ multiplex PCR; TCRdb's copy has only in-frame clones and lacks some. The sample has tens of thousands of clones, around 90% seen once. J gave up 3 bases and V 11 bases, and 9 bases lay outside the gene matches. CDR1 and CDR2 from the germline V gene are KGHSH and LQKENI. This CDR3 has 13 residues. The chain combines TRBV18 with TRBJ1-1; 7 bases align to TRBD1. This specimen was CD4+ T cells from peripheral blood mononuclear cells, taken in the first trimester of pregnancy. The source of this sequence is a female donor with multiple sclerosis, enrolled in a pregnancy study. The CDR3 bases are TGTGCCTCCGCCCCGGACAGGTACACTGAAGCTTTCTTT. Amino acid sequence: CASAPDRYTEAFF.